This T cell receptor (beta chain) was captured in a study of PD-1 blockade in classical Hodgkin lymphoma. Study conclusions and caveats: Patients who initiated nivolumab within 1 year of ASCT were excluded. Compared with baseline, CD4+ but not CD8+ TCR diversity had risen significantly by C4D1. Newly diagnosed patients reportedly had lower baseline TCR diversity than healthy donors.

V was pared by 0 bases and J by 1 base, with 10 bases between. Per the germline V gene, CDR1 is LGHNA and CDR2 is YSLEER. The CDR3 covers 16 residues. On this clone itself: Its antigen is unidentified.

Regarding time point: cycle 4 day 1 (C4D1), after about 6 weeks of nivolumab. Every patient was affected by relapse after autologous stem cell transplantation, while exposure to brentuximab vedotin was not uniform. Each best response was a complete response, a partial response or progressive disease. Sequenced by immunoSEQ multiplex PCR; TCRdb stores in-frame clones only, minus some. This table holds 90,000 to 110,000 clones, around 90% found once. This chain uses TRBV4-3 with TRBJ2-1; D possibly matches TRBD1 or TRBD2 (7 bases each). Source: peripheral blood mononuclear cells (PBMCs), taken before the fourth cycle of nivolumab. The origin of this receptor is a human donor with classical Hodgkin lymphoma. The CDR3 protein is CASSQDQGGSYNEQFF. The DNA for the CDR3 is TGCGCCAGCAGCCAAGATCAGGGGGGGTCCTACAATGAGCAGTTCTTC.